The rows below give T cell receptor beta chains drawn from one sample of a study of tumor-infiltrating lymphocytes in primary liver carcinoma. TCRdb itself ran the multiplex PCR reads through MiXCR, one entry per CDR3 protein. The sample includes over 35,000 distinct CDR3 sequences, around 70% of them seen just once. The sequenced sample consisted of liver tumor tissue from sampling region 2. These TCRs come from a man in his forties or fifties with primary liver carcinoma and hepatitis B virus infection. Each CDR3 is given with its conserved first and last residue. The D gene is left open where the match is weak. Rows give clone size only sometimes, using once, few, many, or a class for an expanded clone.

CDR3nt	CDR3aa	d_gene	v_gene	abundance	j_gene
TGTGTAAGCAGCTCGGGACTAGCGGGCTTCGCACATACTCAGTATTTT	CVSSSGLAGFAHTQYF	TRBD2	TRBV11-2	.	TRBJ2-3
TGCGCCAGCAGCATGTCTAGCGGGAGGGAGTACGAGCAGTACTTC	CASSMSSGREYEQYF	TRBD2	TRBV5-1	.	TRBJ2-7
TGTGCCAGCAGCCAAGCGAGGTCAGGGACCCAGTACTTC	CASSQARSGTQYF	.	TRBV14	many	TRBJ2-5
TGTGCCAGCAGCACATACTCGGGCACTGGGGAGCTGTTTTTT	CASSTYSGTGELFF	.	TRBV11-2	.	TRBJ2-2
TGCAGCGCCCTGATCAGGGGGCTTTATCTGTTTTTT	CSALIRGLYLFF	TRBD1	TRBV29-1	once	TRBJ1-4
TGCAGCGTTGAAGGTGCACGGCTACCCAAAGACATTCAGTACTTC	CSVEGARLPKDIQYF	.	TRBV29-1	.	TRBJ2-4
TGCGCCAGCACACTCAGGCCTGCGATAGAAGAGACCCGGTATTTC	CASTLRPAIEETRYF	.	TRBV10-2	.	TRBJ2-5
TGCAGTGCTCGGGACATAGATAGGGGGGCACTGGGCGAGCAGTACTTC	CSARDIDRGALGEQYF	.	TRBV20-1	.	TRBJ2-7
TGTACCAACAGTTCCCCCTTGGGACGGGTCGCCGAGCAGTACTTC	CTNSSPLGRVAEQYF	.	TRBV28	.	TRBJ2-7
TGCGCCAGCGCCTATCAGCCGGGATCGTCCTGCGAGCAGTACTTC	CASAYQPGSSCEQYF	.	TRBV5-1	.	TRBJ2-7
TGTGCCAGCAGCGACAGGGGTAGCAATCAGCCCCAGCATTTT	CASSDRGSNQPQHF	TRBD1	TRBV6-6	many	TRBJ1-5
TGCAGTGCTTATGACAGCCTACAAGAGACCCAGTACTTC	CSAYDSLQETQYF	.	TRBV20-1	.	TRBJ2-5
TGTGCCTGCGGGGCCACGGGACGACTCTACGAGCAGTACTTC	CACGATGRLYEQYF	.	TRBV5-6	.	TRBJ2-7
TGTGTCAGCAGTTACTCCGGACTAGCGGGCTTAAGCTCCTACGAGCAGTACTTT	CVSSYSGLAGLSSYEQYF	TRBD2	TRBV6-6	.	TRBJ2-7
TGCGCCAGCAGCTCGGAAAGGCTAACGAGCGCTGAAGCTTTCTTT	CASSSERLTSAEAFF	.	TRBV5-1	.	TRBJ1-1
TGTGCCAGCAGCGTATGGGCGAGTTTACTCTCTGGGGCCAACGTCCTGACTTTC	CASSVWASLLSGANVLTF	.	TRBV9	.	TRBJ2-6
TGTGCCAGCAGCTTAATTCACTCCTACAATGAGCAGTTCTTC	CASSLIHSYNEQFF	.	TRBV7-9	many	TRBJ2-1
TGTGCCAGCAGTTTCGGGACACCCGAGCAAAAGTGGGGCCACTACTTC	CASSFGTPEQKWGHYF	.	TRBV6-2/TRBV6-3	.	TRBJ2-5
TGCAGTGCTAGAGGGGGACTAGCGGGAGGGTTAGGGGACGAGCAGTACTTC	CSARGGLAGGLGDEQYF	TRBD2	TRBV20-1	.	TRBJ2-7
TGTACCACCCAGCGGCCGCGCACTGGGACCAACGTCCTGACTTTC	CTTQRPRTGTNVLTF	.	TRBV11-2	.	TRBJ2-6
TGCGCCAGCAGTTCGATAGAGAGGAGCAATCAGCCCCAGCATTTT	CASSSIERSNQPQHF	.	TRBV4-1	.	TRBJ1-5
TGTGCCGGCAGTTCACTCCCCCTAAGCGGGGGAACAGATACGCATTATTTT	CAGSSLPLSGGTDTHYF	TRBD2	TRBV6-5	few	TRBJ2-3
TGTGCCTGCAGTTCCAGGACTACCCCCCTCGGGCAGTTCTTC	CACSSRTTPLGQFF	.	TRBV6-6	once	TRBJ2-1
TGTACCAGCAGCTTAGTTCTGAGGACCTACAATGAGCAGTTCTTC	CTSSLVLRTYNEQFF	.	TRBV11-2	.	TRBJ2-1
TGTGCCAGCAGCTTAAAACCCCGAAAGACCCAGTACTTC	CASSLKPRKTQYF	.	TRBV7-3	.	TRBJ2-5